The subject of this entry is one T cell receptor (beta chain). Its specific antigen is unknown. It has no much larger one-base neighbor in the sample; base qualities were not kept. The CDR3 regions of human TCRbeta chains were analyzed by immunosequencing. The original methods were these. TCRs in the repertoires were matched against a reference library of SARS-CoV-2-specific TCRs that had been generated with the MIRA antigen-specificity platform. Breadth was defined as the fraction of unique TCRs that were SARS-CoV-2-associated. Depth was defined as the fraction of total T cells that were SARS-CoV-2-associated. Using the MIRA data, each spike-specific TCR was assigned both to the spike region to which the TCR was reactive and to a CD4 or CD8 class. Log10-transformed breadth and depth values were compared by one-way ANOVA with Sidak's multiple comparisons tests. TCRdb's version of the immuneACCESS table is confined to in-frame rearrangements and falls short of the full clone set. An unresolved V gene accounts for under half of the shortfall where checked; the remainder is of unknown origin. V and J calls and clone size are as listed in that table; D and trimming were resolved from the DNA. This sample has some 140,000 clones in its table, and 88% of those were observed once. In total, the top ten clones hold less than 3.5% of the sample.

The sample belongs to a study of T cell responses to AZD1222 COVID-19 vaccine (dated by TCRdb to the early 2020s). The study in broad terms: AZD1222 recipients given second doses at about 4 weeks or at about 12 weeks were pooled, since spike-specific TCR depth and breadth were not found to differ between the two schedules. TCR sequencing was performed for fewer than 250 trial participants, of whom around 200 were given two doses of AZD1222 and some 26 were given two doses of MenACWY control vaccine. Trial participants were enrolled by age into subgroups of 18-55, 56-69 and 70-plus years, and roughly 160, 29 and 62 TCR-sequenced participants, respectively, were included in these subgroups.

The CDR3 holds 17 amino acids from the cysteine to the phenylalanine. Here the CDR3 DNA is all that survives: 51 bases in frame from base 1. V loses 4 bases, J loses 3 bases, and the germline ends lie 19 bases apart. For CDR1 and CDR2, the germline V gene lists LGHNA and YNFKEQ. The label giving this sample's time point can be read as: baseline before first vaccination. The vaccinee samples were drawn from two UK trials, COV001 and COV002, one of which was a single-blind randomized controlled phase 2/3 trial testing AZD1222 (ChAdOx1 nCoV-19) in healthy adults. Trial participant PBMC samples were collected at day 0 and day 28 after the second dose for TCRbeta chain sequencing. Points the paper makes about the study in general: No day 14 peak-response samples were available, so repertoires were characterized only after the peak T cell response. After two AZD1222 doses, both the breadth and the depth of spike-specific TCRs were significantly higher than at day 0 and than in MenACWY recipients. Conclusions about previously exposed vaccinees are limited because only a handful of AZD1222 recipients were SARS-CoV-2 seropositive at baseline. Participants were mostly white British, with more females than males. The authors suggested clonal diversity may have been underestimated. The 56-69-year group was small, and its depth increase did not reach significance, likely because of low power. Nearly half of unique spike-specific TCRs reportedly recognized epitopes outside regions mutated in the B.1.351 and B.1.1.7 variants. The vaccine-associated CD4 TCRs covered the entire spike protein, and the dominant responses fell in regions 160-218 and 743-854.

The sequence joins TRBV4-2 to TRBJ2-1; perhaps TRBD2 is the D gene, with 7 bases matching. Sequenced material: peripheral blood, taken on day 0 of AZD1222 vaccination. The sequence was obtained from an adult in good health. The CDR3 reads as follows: CASSRRIPGEGYNEQFF. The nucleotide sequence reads TGTGCCAGCAGCCGACGCATCCCAGGGGAGGGCTACAATGAGCAGTTCTTC.